This entry concerns a single T cell receptor beta chain. Its matching antigen is unknown. Researchers partitioned CD4+ cells into CD45RA+ naive and CD45RA-negative memory subsets. The CDR3 covers 15 residues. V lost 7 bases and J lost 5, with 19 bases in between. Germline V gives CDR1 SEHNR, CDR2 FQNEAQ (reference sequence). The source of the sample is a study of shared clonotypes between healthy human individuals. Study-wide background: Per-donor plates numbered three CD4 naive, three CD4 memory, two CD8 naive and one CD8 memory. General study results and limits: Only a few donors were included, so the genetic and exposure-history diversity represented was limited.

The run depth of the assay was deep. Data came from immunoSEQ multiplex PCR; TCRdb stores just in-frame clones and leaves some out. The profile shows roughly 2.5 million clones, over 85% of them singletons. The chain joins TRBV7-9 to TRBJ2-3, with D possibly TRBD2 on 5 matching bases. This sequence was found in a man aged 18 to 30 in good health. The sample consisted of naive CD4+ T cells sorted from blood. Subset indicated: CD45RA+ positively selected. The CDR3 is CASNSLKQRKDTQYF. The CDR3, as DNA: TGTGCCAGCAACAGCCTTAAGCAGCGGAAAGATACGCAGTATTTT.